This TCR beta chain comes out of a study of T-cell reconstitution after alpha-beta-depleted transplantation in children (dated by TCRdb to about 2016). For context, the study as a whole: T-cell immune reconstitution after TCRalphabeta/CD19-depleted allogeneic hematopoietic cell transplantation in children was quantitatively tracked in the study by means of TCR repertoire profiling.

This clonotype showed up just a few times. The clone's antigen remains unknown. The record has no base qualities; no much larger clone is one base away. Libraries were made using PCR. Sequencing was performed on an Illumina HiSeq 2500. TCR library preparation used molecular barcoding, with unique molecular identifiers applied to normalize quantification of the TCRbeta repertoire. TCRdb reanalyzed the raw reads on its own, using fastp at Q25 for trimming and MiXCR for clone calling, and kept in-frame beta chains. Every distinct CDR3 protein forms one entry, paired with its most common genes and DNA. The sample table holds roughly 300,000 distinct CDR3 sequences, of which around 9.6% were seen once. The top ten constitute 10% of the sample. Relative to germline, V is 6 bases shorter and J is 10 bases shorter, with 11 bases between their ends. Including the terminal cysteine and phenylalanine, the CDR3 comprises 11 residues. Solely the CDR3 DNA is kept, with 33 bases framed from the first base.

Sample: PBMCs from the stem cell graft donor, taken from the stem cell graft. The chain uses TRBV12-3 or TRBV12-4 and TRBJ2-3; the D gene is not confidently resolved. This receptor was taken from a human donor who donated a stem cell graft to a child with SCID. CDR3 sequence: CASRAEQPQYF. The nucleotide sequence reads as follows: TGTGCCAGCAGGGCTGAGCAGCCGCAGTATTTT.